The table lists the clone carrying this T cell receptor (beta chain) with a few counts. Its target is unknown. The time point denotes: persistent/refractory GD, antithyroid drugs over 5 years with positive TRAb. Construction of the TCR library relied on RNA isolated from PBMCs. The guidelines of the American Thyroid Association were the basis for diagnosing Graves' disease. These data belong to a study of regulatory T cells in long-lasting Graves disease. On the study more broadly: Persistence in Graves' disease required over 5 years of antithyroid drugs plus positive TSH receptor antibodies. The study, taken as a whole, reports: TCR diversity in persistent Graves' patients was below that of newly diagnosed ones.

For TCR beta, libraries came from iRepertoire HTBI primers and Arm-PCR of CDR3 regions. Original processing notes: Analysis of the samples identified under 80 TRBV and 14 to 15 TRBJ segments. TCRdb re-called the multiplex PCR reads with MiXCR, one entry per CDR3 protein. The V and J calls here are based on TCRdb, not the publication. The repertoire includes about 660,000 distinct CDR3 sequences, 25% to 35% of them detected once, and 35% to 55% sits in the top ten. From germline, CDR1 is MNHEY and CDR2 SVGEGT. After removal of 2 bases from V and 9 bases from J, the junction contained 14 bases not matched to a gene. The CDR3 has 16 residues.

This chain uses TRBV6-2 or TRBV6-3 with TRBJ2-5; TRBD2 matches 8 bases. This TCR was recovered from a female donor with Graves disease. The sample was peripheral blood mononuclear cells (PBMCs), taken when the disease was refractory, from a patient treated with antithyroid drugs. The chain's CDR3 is CASSYRRGSPGGAQYF. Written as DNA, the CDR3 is TGTGCCAGCAGTTACCGGCGCGGGTCCCCCGGGGGGGCCCAGTACTTC.